This TCR beta chain was sequenced for a study of T-cell reconstitution after alpha-beta-depleted transplantation in children. A library of TCRbeta sequences, prepared with unique molecular identifiers, was generated. In TCRdb, the PCR reads were re-called with MiXCR into one record per CDR3 protein. Among roughly 180,000 distinct CDR3 sequences listed, approximately 12% were seen once. V was shortened by 6 bases and J by 1 base, with 11 bases between the two germline ends. Germline V CDR1 and CDR2: SGHTA, FQGNSA. The CDR3 runs to 14 residues. This clonotype has a count of ten or more. The clonotype was recovered from a boy younger than 10 with acute myeloid leukemia, due to receive a stem cell transplant. The rearrangement joins TRBV7-2 to TRBJ2-3; D perhaps matches TRBD2 (6 bases). The sample here was PBMCs, taken before TCRalphabeta/CD19-depleted stem cell transplant. CDR3 region: CASRRRVGTDTQYF. In DNA, the CDR3 is TGTGCCAGCAGAAGGAGGGTGGGCACAGATACGCAGTATTTT.